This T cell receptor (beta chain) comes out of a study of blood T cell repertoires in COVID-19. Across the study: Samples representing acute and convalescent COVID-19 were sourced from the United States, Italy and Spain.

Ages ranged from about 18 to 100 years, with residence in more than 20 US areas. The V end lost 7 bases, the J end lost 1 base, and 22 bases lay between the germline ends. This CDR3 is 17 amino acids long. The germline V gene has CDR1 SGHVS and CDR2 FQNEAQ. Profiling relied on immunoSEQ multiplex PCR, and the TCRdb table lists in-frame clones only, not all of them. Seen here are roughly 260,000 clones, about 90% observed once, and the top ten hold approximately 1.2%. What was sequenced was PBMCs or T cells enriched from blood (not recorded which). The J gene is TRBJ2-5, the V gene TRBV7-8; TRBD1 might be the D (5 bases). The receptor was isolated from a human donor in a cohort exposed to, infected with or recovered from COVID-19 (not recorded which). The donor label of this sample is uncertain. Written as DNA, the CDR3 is TGTGCCAGCACCCTAAGGTCACGACAGAAACTCCAAGAGACCCAGTACTTC. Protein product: CASTLRSRQKLQETQYF.